This T cell receptor (beta chain) was recorded in a study of PD-1 blockade in classical Hodgkin lymphoma. At the level of the study: Patients were dosed intravenously with nivolumab at 3 mg/kg every 2 weeks.

TCRdb's table, derived via immunoSEQ multiplex PCR, lists solely in-frame clones and lacks some. The sample lists over 25,000 clones, around 88% occurring once. On this clone: Its antigen is not known.

Each of the patients experienced relapse following autologous stem cell transplantation, and their brentuximab vedotin exposure differed. Thawed PBMCs were the source of CD8+ T cells, obtained through magnetic negative selection. The CDR3 runs to 15 residues. Deletions cut 1 base from V and 0 bases from J, with 9 bases between. Germline CDR1 reads SGDLS; CDR2 reads YYNGEE. General study points: Patients with a complete response exhibited baseline diversity comparable to newly diagnosed patients.

The sample here was CD8+ T cells from blood, taken at baseline. The chain joins TRBV9 to TRBJ2-3; perhaps TRBD2 as D (6 bases). This receptor was obtained from a human donor with classical Hodgkin lymphoma. The CDR3, as DNA: TGTGCCAGCAGCGTACGCGGGATTAGCACAGATACGCAGTATTTT. This translates into CASSVRGISTDTQYF.